This entry concerns a single TCR beta chain. Its antigen specificity is not known. Per-base qualities were not stored, and no clone one base away is much larger. From each donor, a single peripheral blood sample of around 0.12 L on average was drawn into heparinised tubes. Using a panel that included CD45RO, CCR7, CD25, CD127, CD95 and CD27, naive, central memory, regulatory and stem cell-like memory CD4+ T cells were sorted on a BD FACSAria II. A purity above 98% was achieved for all sorted populations. PBMCs were isolated right away by Lymphoprep density gradient centrifugation and were stained directly, without culture. Samples were stained and sorted in pairs, with one healthy donor and one patient per experiment, so that batch effects were minimized. All of the isolated RNA was reverse transcribed with the High Capacity cDNA Reverse Transcription Kit, so expressed TCRB transcripts were sequenced. Naive, central memory and regulatory T cell samples underwent deep immunoSEQ sequencing, averaging about 3.5 million total reads per sample. Sorted cells were lysed in RLT buffer, and RNA was extracted using DNase-treated RNeasy Micro or Mini kits according to cell number. Each cell subset was processed separately to prevent cross-contamination, with patient and healthy donor samples processed together. The immunoSEQ multiplex PCR was used to amplify TCRB sequences from cDNA, yielding 87-bp fragments that span the CDR3 region. Amplicons were sequenced on the Illumina HiSeq platform. The authors' analysis ran thus. PCR bias was computationally corrected using synthetic template baselines, reads within Hamming distance 2 were collapsed, and singletons that could not be merged were discarded. Reads were aligned against IMGT so that V, D and J genes, CDR3 length and insertions or deletions at six rearrangement sites could be assigned. Within each subset, clonotype counts were normalized to sorted cell number, after which true diversity and Gini coefficients were computed with the tcR R package. Repertoire sharing was quantified using the overlap coefficient calculated on TCRB nucleotide sequences. In its TCRdb copy, this immuneACCESS table keeps in-frame sequences only and misses some clones. Where compared with another copy, unresolved V genes explain less than half of these, and the others have no known cause. From that table come the V and J calls and clone size; the DNA was used to work out D and trimming. This sample is represented by tens of thousands of clones; almost 50% of them were singletons. Roughly 0.7% of the sample lies in the top ten.

The sample originates from a study of beta chain features in type 1 diabetes (dated by TCRdb to 2016 to 2019). Study-wide context: No differences in mean age, gender distribution, total cell number or subset yield were found between patients and healthy donors. A total of 90 million to 140 million sorted cells were examined across all samples, and RNA yield correlated strongly with the number of cells per subset. The study compared TCRB repertoires of sorted circulating CD4+ T cell subsets between recently diagnosed type 1 diabetes patients and matched healthy donors. Regulatory and stem cell-like memory subsets were isolated from only 8 patients and about eight healthy donors, whereas naive and central memory subsets came from all 28 donors.

Points the paper makes about the study in general: Only small numbers of individuals were included in the HLA sub-analyses, which left unresolved whether HLA type had any influence on TCRB rearrangement. PCR might favor shorter templates, but patient and control samples were amplified and corrected together, so any skew would affect both groups equally. The naive, central memory and regulatory TCRB repertoires appeared to resemble one another more closely among patients than among healthy donors. Because cDNA was sequenced instead of genomic DNA, activated cells with high expression could be over-represented, although the groups did not differ in activation or CD3 levels. A moderate but significant shortening of TCRB CDR3 length was observed in type 1 diabetes patients in all four CD4+ subsets. At VDJ recombination sites, patients with type 1 diabetes made fewer insertions and deleted more nucleotides, a pattern implying thymic rearrangement abnormalities.

Sequencing was performed on central memory CD4+ T cells from blood. The TCR sequence derives from a man younger than 45 with type 1 diabetes.

The CDR3 has the sequence CASKGAGGGYNEQFF. Read as DNA, the sequence is TGTGCCAGCAAAGGGGCGGGAGGGGGGTACAATGAGCAGTTCTTC. The rearranged segments are TRBV7-2 and TRBJ2-1, with 9 middle bases fitting TRBD2. From V the trimming removes 7 bases and from J it removes 4 bases, while the gene matches leave 8 bases of the junction unaccounted for. As encoded in the germline V gene, CDR1 is SGHTA while CDR2 is FQGNSA. From the cysteine through the phenylalanine, the CDR3 covers 15 amino acids. This entry keeps only the CDR3 DNA: 45 bases, framed from base 1.